This is a list of T cell receptor beta chains from one sample in a study of response to subunit inactivated influenza vaccine. MiXCR, run by TCRdb on the RT-PCR reads, gives a single entry per CDR3 protein. The sample lists roughly 710,000 distinct CDR3 sequences; approximately 15% were seen once. Sequences were derived from PBMCs from blood, sampled around two weeks before vaccination. These receptors were collected from a man aged 50 to 60 who received an inactivated influenza vaccine. CDR3s include the opening cysteine and the closing phenylalanine or tryptophan. The order of the fields is J gene, V gene, D gene, clone size, CDR3 protein, CDR3 DNA. The D gene is left open where the match is weak. Clone size is stated in some rows and not others, as once, few, many or a class when expanded.

TRBJ1-1 | TRBV12-3/TRBV12-4 | NA | few | CASTIKRTVPEAFF | TGTGCCAGCACTATAAAACGGACAGTTCCTGAAGCTTTCTTT
TRBJ2-6 | TRBV10-3 | NA | few | CAIRPNSGANVLTF | TGTGCCATCAGGCCTAACTCTGGGGCCAACGTCCTGACTTTC
TRBJ2-4 | TRBV20-1 | NA | few | CSARPGSKNIQYF | TGCAGTGCTAGACCGGGATCAAAAAACATTCAGTACTTC
TRBJ2-3 | TRBV4-2 | TRBD2 | NA | CASSQGTSGSWGSSTDTQYF | TGTGCCAGCAGCCAAGGGACTAGCGGGAGTTGGGGGTCTAGCACAGATACGCAGTATTTT
TRBJ1-1 | TRBV9 | TRBD1 | NA | CASSGQGALGTEAFF | TGTGCCAGCAGCGGACAGGGGGCCCTTGGAACTGAAGCTTTCTTT
TRBJ2-5 | TRBV24-1 | NA | many | CATSDFGGHETQYF | TGTGCCACCAGTGATTTCGGGGGCCATGAGACCCAGTACTTC
TRBJ2-7 | TRBV28 | TRBD1 | NA | CASSLLPGQGSYEQYF | TGTGCCAGCAGTTTGTTACCGGGACAGGGTTCCTACGAGCAGTACTTC
TRBJ2-7 | TRBV6-2/TRBV6-3 | NA | few | CATQLYSRVYEQYF | TGTGCCACCCAGTTATACAGCAGGGTCTACGAGCAGTACTTC
TRBJ1-2 | TRBV7-2 | NA | few | CASSLDREYYGYTF | TGTGCCAGCAGCTTAGACAGGGAATACTATGGCTACACCTTC
TRBJ2-2 | TRBV6-2/TRBV6-3 | NA | NA | CASSYFENTGELFF | TGTGCCAGCAGTTACTTCGAGAACACCGGGGAGCTGTTTTTT
TRBJ2-6 | TRBV5-1 | TRBD1 | NA | CASSLAQGAGANVLTF | TGCGCCAGCAGCTTGGCCCAGGGGGCTGGGGCCAACGTCCTGACTTTC
TRBJ2-1 | TRBV7-2 | TRBD1 | once | CASSIGQVVSYEQFF | TGTGCCAGCAGCATTGGACAGGTTGTCTCGTATGAGCAGTTCTTC
TRBJ2-1 | TRBV12-3/TRBV12-4 | TRBD2 | many | CASSSHGTSGYNEQFF | TGTGCCAGCAGTTCACACGGGACTAGCGGATACAATGAGCAGTTCTTC
TRBJ2-3 | TRBV7-8 | TRBD2 | NA | CASSPGAGGPHTQYF | TGTGCCAGCAGCCCGGGAGCGGGGGGGCCTCATACGCAGTATTTT
TRBJ2-3 | TRBV12-3/TRBV12-4 | NA | NA | CASSFRAGGDTQYF | TGTGCCAGCAGTTTCCGGGCAGGTGGAGATACGCAGTATTTT
TRBJ1-5 | TRBV2 | NA | NA | CASSAGLPRGRQPQHF | TGTGCCAGCAGTGCAGGTTTACCCCGGGGAAGGCAGCCCCAGCATTTT
TRBJ2-7 | TRBV12-3/TRBV12-4 | TRBD1 | NA | CASRRAGGGRWYF | TGTGCCAGCAGGAGGGCAGGGGGCGGCAGATGGTACTTC
TRBJ2-1 | TRBV7-3 | TRBD1 | NA | CASSSAGTGEQFF | TGTGCCAGCAGCTCCGCCGGGACAGGGGAGCAGTTCTTC
TRBJ2-3 | TRBV25-1 | TRBD2 | few | CASASSGGADTQYF | TGTGCCAGCGCTTCTAGCGGGGGAGCGGATACGCAGTATTTT
TRBJ2-3 | TRBV11-2 | NA | many | CASSSQSLYTDTQYF | TGTGCCAGCAGCTCTCAGAGCCTATACACAGATACGCAGTATTTT